The subject of this entry is one T cell receptor (beta chain). This CDR3 is also generated by other DNA sequences in the sample. The data belong to a study of OX40 agonist ivuxolimab in advanced cancers. Study information: Patients received ivuxolimab, an agonistic anti-OX40 (CD134) antibody. Prior therapy, whether anti-PD-1, anti-PD-L1 or anti-CTLA-4, was allowed, and 35% to 40% had some. Two cutaneous melanoma patients and one hepatocellular carcinoma patient, three in all, had partial responses.

Clones were sequenced by immunoSEQ multiplex PCR, and TCRdb holds only the in-frame ones, with some missing. The table lists roughly 70,000 clones, more than 75% of them singletons. V gave up 2 bases and J gave up 1 base, with 4 bases separating them. CDR3 length: 12 amino acids. Germline V CDR1 and CDR2: SQVTM, ANQGSEA. It was autoimmune disease history or systemic immunosuppression that excluded patients. The chain uses TRBV29-1 and TRBJ2-3; no reliable D call. The sample in question was CD4+ or CD8+ T cells sorted from blood, obtained in a trial of the OX40 agonist ivuxolimab. The TCR comes from an adult with an advanced solid tumor such as melanoma, head and neck, liver or kidney cancer. The CDR3 sequence is CSVERGTDTQYF. The CDR3, as DNA: TGCAGCGTTGAACGTGGCACAGATACGCAGTATTTT.